These 16 T cell receptor beta chains came from one sample sequenced in a study of blood T cells in healthy people across ages. The second PCR ran about 7 to 12 cycles with a sample-barcoded 5' primer and J-beta primers. TCRdb reprocessed the 5' RACE reads with MiXCR, giving one entry per CDR3 protein. The sample includes around 800,000 distinct CDR3 sequences, around 45% of them seen just once. The specimen was blood. Receptors were obtained from a man between 60 and 70 years old in good health.

The rearrangement links TRBV2 to TRBJ2-1, with D hard to call. With 4 bases removed from V and 8 bases from J, the gap between germline ends came to 18 bases. CDR1 and CDR2 from the germline V gene are SNHLY and FYNNEI. The CDR3 totals 15 residues. CDR3 region: CASSVPPPARHEQFF. The CDR3 bases are TGTGCCAGCAGTGTTCCCCCTCCCGCACGGCATGAGCAGTTCTTC.

The rearrangement links TRBV5-8 to TRBJ2-1; 7 bases map to TRBD1. Trimming at V came to 4 bases and at J to 0 bases, leaving 4 bases not matched to a gene. The CDR3 is 15 amino acids. Germline V gene data show CDR1 as SGHTS and CDR2 as YDEGEE. The CDR3 DNA reads TGTGCCAGCAGCCCACAGGGGTACTCCTACAATGAGCAGTTCTTC. Translating gives CASSPQGYSYNEQFF.

The chain combines TRBV7-2 with TRBJ2-2, with 7 bases aligning to TRBD1. The germline V gene has CDR1 SGHTA and CDR2 FQGNSA. V shed 1 base and J 7 bases; nucleotides not matched to a gene: 6. The CDR3 runs 15 residues. The CDR3 DNA is TGTGCCAGCAGCTTAGAGGGGGCGCTTGGCGGGGAGCTGTTTTTT. Translated, it gives CASSLEGALGGELFF.

The CDR3 here is CASRPAFSPLHF. In DNA, the CDR3 is TGTGCCAGCAGGCCAGCCTTTTCACCCCTCCACTTT. The V and J genes are TRBV2 and TRBJ1-6; unclear D gene. The CDR3 totals 12 residues. The germline V gene has CDR1 SNHLY and CDR2 FYNNEI. The V end was cut by 6 bases, the J end by 9 bases, with 9 bases between.

This clonotype was detected many times. J is TRBJ2-1 and V is TRBV20-1; 10 nucleotides align to TRBD2. This CDR3 spans 14 amino acids. Germline V gene lookup returns CDR1 DFQATT and CDR2 SNEGSKA (reference sequence). With 2 bases clipped from V and 8 bases from J, the junction kept 6 bases outside the gene matches. This CDR3 reads CSARMASGGYEQFF. The CDR3 nucleotides read TGCAGTGCTAGAATGGCTAGCGGGGGCTATGAGCAGTTCTTC.

This clonotype was picked up a small number of times. One base away lies a much larger clone, so this may be a sequencing read error. The chain couples TRBV29-1 to TRBJ2-5; D is possibly TRBD1 (6 bases). The CDR3 contains 15 residues. Trimming stripped 6 bases from V and 11 bases from J, with 28 bases between. Per germline, CDR1 SQVTM and CDR2 ANQGSEA. In nucleotides, the CDR3 is TGCAGCGTCCGAGGTGGGCAGGGGATCTACAATGAGCAGTACTTC. Amino acids: CSVRGGQGIYNEQYF.

This clonotype showed up many times. This chain uses TRBV15 with TRBJ1-4; D is possibly TRBD1 (5 bases). V was trimmed by 3 bases and J by 5 bases, leaving 13 bases between them. CDR1 and CDR2 (germline): LNHNV, YYDKDF (reference sequence). This CDR3 has 15 amino acids. The CDR3 loop is CATSRAPGENEKLFF. For the CDR3, the DNA is TGTGCCACCAGCAGGGCCCCGGGGGAAAATGAAAAACTGTTTTTT.

This clonotype was counted at least ten times. Compared with germline, one end of the junction differs, possibly owing to a read error. The rearrangement joins TRBV5-1 to TRBJ1-1; maybe TRBD1 (5 bases). Germline V gene data show CDR1 as SGHRS and CDR2 as YFSETQ. The CDR3 loop spans 14 amino acids. CDR3 sequence: CASSLGGGYTEAFF. The CDR3 DNA reads TGTGCCAGCAGCTTAGGCGGGGGGTACACTGAAGCTTTCTTT.

V gene TRBV6-2 or TRBV6-3 combines with J gene TRBJ2-5; 7 bases fit TRBD2. The V and J ends lost 2 bases and 5 bases, in that order; junction bases with no gene match: 11. The CDR3 totals 16 residues. Germline V CDR1 and CDR2: MNHEY, SVGEGT. CDR3 sequence: CASSYGRGEPRETQYF. The CDR3 DNA reads TGTGCCAGCAGTTACGGACGGGGGGAACCTCGGGAGACCCAGTACTTC.

In the case of this clonotype: This may be a read error, as it is one base from a much larger clone. This sequence joins TRBV5-1 and TRBJ2-7; possible D gene TRBD1, 5 bases. Germline CDR1 and CDR2: SGHRS and YFSETQ. V was cut by 3 bases and J by 5 bases, with 12 bases left in between. The CDR3 sequence is 13 residues long. DNA of the CDR3: TGCGCCAGCAGCTGGGTAGGGGCCGACGAGCAGTACTTC. Protein product: CASSWVGADEQYF.

This clonotype appeared once. The rearrangement links TRBV7-9 to TRBJ1-3, with D tentatively TRBD1 (6 bases). The CDR3 is 17 residues long. Trimming pared 5 bases from V and 0 bases from J, leaving 17 bases between. The germline gives CDR1 SEHNR, CDR2 FQNEAQ (reference sequence). CDR3 in DNA: TGTGCCAGCAGCAGAACCGGGACATCCCGCTCTGGAAACACCATATATTTT. Translating gives CASSRTGTSRSGNTIYF.

In its sample, this clonotype was seen a few times. Being one base from a much bigger clone, this may be a read error. DNA for the CDR3: TGTGCCAGCAGCTTAGACCCTCTAGCGGGGGGGTCTATGTACAATGAGCAGTACTTC. It specifies CASSLDPLAGGSMYNEQYF. This rearrangement joins TRBV7-2 to TRBJ2-5; TRBD2 aligns across 12 bases. Trimming took 1 base from V and 11 from J; bases not matched to a gene: 20. Germline V gene data show CDR1 as SGHTA and CDR2 as FQGNSA. This CDR3 region has 19 residues.

The V gene is TRBV14, the J gene TRBJ1-5; D unclear. V was shortened by 4 bases and J by 1 base, with 11 bases between the two germline ends. Per the germline V gene, CDR1 is SGHDN and CDR2 is FVKESK. The CDR3 runs 15 residues. Here the CDR3 DNA reads TGTGCCAGCAGCCCGGGGAGGAAAAGCAATCAGCCCCAGCATTTT. Translating it yields CASSPGRKSNQPQHF.

V gene TRBV28 combines with J gene TRBJ2-1; weak D call: TRBD2 (5 bases). TRBJ2-7 matches the DNA end more closely, so the J call is doubtful. CDR3 length: 15 amino acids. Germline V gives CDR1 MDHEN, CDR2 SYDVKM. DNA for the CDR3: TGTGCCAGCAGTTTACCAGAGGGCTCCTACAATGAGCAGTACTTC. It translates to CASSLPEGSYNEQYF.

The CDR3 sequence is CASSLSTGVETQYF. CDR3 sequence (DNA): TGCGCCAGCAGCTTATCGACAGGGGTGGAGACCCAGTACTTC. The chain couples TRBV5-1 to TRBJ2-5; TRBD1 matches 8 bases. Germline trimming cut 2 bases from V and 5 bases from J; bases unmatched to any gene: 5. There are 14 residues in the CDR3. Germline V gene data show CDR1 as SGHRS and CDR2 as YFSETQ. Looking up the rest from reference TRBV5-1 and TRBJ2-5 gives the full variable domain: KAGVTQTPRYLIKTRGQQVTLSCSPISGHRSVSWYQQTPGQGLQFLFEYFSETQRNKGNFPGRFSGRQFSNSRSEMNVSTLELGDSALYLCASSLSTGVETQYFGPGTRLLVL.

This clonotype was counted a few times. V is TRBV19 and J is TRBJ2-6, with D uncertain. CDR3 length: 13 residues. With 6 bases removed from V and 0 bases from J, the gap between germline ends came to 3 bases. In germline, CDR1 is LNHDA, CDR2 SQIVND (reference sequence). CDR3 region: CASRYSGANVLTF. As DNA, the CDR3 is TGTGCCAGTAGGTACTCTGGGGCCAACGTCCTGACTTTC.